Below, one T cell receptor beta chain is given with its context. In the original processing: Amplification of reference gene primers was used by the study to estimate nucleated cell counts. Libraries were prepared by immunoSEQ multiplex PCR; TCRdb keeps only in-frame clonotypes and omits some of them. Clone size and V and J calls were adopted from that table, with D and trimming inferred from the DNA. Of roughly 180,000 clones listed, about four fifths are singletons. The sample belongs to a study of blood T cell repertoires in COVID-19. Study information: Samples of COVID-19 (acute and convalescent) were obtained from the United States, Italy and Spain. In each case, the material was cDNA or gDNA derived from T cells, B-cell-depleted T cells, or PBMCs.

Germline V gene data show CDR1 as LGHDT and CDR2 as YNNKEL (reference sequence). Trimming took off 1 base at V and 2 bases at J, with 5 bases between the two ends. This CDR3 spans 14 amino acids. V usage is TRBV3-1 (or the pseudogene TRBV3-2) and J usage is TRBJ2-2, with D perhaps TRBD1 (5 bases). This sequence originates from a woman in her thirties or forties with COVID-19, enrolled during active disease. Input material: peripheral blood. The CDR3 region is CASSQGTNTGELFF. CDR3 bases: TGTGCCAGCAGCCAAGGGACAAACACCGGGGAGCTGTTTTTT.